The 27 T cell receptor beta chains given below trace back to one sample, sequenced in a study of T cell responses to AZD1222 COVID-19 vaccine. Using immunoSEQ multiplex PCR, the repertoire was profiled, and TCRdb retains in-frame clones only, with some absent. The sample yields more than 250,000 clones, over 85% seen once. Material: peripheral blood, obtained on day 0 of AZD1222 vaccination. The receptor source for this set is an adult in good health.

The rearrangement joins TRBV11-2 to TRBJ2-4; D call uncertain. V gave up 1 base and J gave up 4 bases, with 5 bases separating them. The CDR3 spans 13 residues. Germline CDR1 SGHAT, CDR2 FQNNGV. This CDR3 reads CASSLARKNIQYF. The DNA for the CDR3 is TGTGCCAGCAGCTTAGCCAGGAAAAACATTCAGTACTTC.

The gene calls are TRBV14 and TRBJ1-2; TRBD1 agrees at 12 bases. Unmatched junction bases numbered 11, after V lost 4 bases and J lost 8 bases. The CDR3 totals 16 residues. The germline gives CDR1 SGHDN, CDR2 FVKESK. CDR3 sequence: CASSPPGGQGAFGYTF. CDR3 DNA sequence: TGTGCCAGCAGCCCCCCTGGGGGACAGGGGGCGTTCGGCTACACCTTC.

This clone appeared once. The rearrangement uses TRBV7-5 and TRBJ2-2; the D call of TRBD1 is as the table states it, not checked on the DNA. TRBV7-5 is a pseudogene. This CDR3 comprises 22 residues. The CDR3 region has the DNA TGTGCCAGAAGCCCCTTGGTAGGGGGTGGGGTTCGGTTTTTTTTTAACACCGGGGAGCTGTTTTTT. As protein: CARSPLVGGGVRFFFNTGELFF.

The J gene is TRBJ2-5, the V gene TRBV7-2, with 9 positions matching TRBD2. This CDR3 region has 15 residues. The J segment lost 7 bases and the V segment lost 1 base, leaving 7 bases of the junction unmatched. The germline V gene encodes CDR1 SGHTA and CDR2 FQGNSA. The DNA for the CDR3 is TGTGCCAGCAGCTTAGGGCGGGAGGGGCCTAGGACCCAGTACTTC. Translation gives CASSLGREGPRTQYF.

The CDR3 region has the DNA TGTGCCAGCAGCCGGGGGGTGCAGGGGCCAGATACGCAGTATTTT. Encoded protein: CASSRGVQGPDTQYF. The chain employs TRBV5-5 and TRBJ2-3; a weak D match, TRBD2 (7 bases). This CDR3 contains 15 residues. V was cut by 4 bases and J by 4 bases, with 16 bases left in between. CDR1 is SGHKS, CDR2 YYEKEE, per germline (reference sequence).

CDR3 DNA sequence: TGTGCCAGCAGTGAAGCGGGGACAGGGGCGCAGTCCAAAGCTTTCTTT. Protein product: CASSEAGTGAQSKAFF. The chain carries TRBV6-1 and TRBJ1-1; TRBD1 aligns across 10 bases. The CDR3 consists of 16 residues. The J segment lost 9 bases and the V segment lost 0 bases, leaving 10 bases of the junction unmatched. CDR1 is MNHNS, CDR2 SASEGT, per germline.

This clone was picked up a small number of times. The chain joins TRBV10-3 to TRBJ1-1; weak D call: TRBD1 (5 bases). The CDR3 loop spans 14 amino acids. CDR1 and CDR2 (germline): ENHRY, SYGVKD. Trimming cost V 7 bases and J 2 bases, with 14 bases left between them. The CDR3 DNA follows: TGTGCCATCAAGGGGACTCAAGAAAACACTGAAGCTTTCTTT. Protein product: CAIKGTQENTEAFF.

This chain uses TRBV7-2 with TRBJ2-2; D may be TRBD2 (6 bases). The CDR3 has 14 residues. CDR1 and CDR2 (germline): SGHTA, FQGNSA. With 2 bases removed from V and 5 bases from J, the gap between germline ends came to 9 bases. Written as DNA, the CDR3 is TGTGCCAGCAGCTTATACAGCGGGACCGGGGAGCTGTTTTTT. Protein: CASSLYSGTGELFF.

V and J are TRBV30 and TRBJ1-3, with D possibly matching TRBD1 (5 bases). The CDR3 covers 15 residues. The germline CDR1 and CDR2 sequences are GTSNPN and SVGIG (reference sequence). V was shortened by 2 bases and J by 0 bases, with 11 bases between the two germline ends. The CDR3 sequence: CAWSFKGFSGNTIYF. The CDR3 DNA follows: TGTGCCTGGAGTTTTAAGGGGTTCTCTGGAAACACCATATATTTT.

The J gene is TRBJ1-1, the V gene TRBV19, with 7 bases matching TRBD1. CDR1 is LNHDA and CDR2 is SQIVND in the germline V gene (reference sequence). The CDR3 length is 13 residues. V lost 3 bases and J lost 8; bases outside the gene matches: 6. CDR3 residues: CASSIPTGMEAFF. CDR3 nucleotide sequence: TGTGCCAGTAGTATCCCGACAGGGATGGAAGCTTTCTTT.

The V gene is TRBV6-5, the J gene TRBJ2-2; TRBD1 might be the D (6 bases). V was clipped by 2 bases and J by 7 bases, with 8 bases between them. The CDR3 is 13 residues long. Germline CDR1 reads MNHEY; CDR2 reads SVGAGI. CDR3 sequence reads: CASSYQDSGELFF. CDR3 sequence (DNA): TGTGCCAGCAGTTACCAGGACAGCGGGGAGCTGTTTTTT.

The CDR3 DNA reads as TGTGCCAGCAGGATCGCCAATACGCAGTATTTT. This encodes CASRIANTQYF. The rearrangement links TRBV28 to TRBJ2-3; D is uncertain. The CDR3 has 11 amino acids. Germline V gene lookup returns CDR1 MDHEN and CDR2 SYDVKM. Trimming removed 6 bases from V and 7 bases from J, with 8 bases in between.

This clone was seen a handful of times. This chain uses TRBV7-9 with TRBJ2-4; tentatively, D is TRBD1 (6 bases). V lost 5 bases to trimming and J lost 2 bases, with 19 bases between them. CDR3 length equals 17 residues. Looked up from germline, CDR1 is SEHNR and CDR2 is FQNEAQ (reference sequence). CDR3 bases: TGTGCCAGCAGCCTGGACAGTTCCTCTCGGTCCAAAAACATTCAGTACTTC. This sequence encodes CASSLDSSSRSKNIQYF. Using reference TRBV7-9 and TRBJ2-4 for the parts outside the CDR3, the full variable domain is DTGVSQNPRHKITKRGQNVTFRCDPISEHNRLYWYRQTLGQGPEFLTYFQNEAQLEKSRLLSDRFSAERPKGSFSTLEIQRTEQGDSAMYLCASSLDSSSRSKNIQYFGAGTRLSVL.

This clone is a singleton in its sample. The chain joins TRBV4-1 to TRBJ2-3; 14 bases line up with TRBD2. Germline V gene lookup returns CDR1 MGHRA and CDR2 YSYEKL. This CDR3 is 19 amino acids long. The junction had 7 bases not matched to a gene; V was cut back by 0 bases and J by 2 bases. CDR3 nucleotides: TGCGCCAGCAGCCAAGAACCCGGGACTAGCGGGAGCGTCACAGATACGCAGTATTTT. As protein: CASSQEPGTSGSVTDTQYF.

V is TRBV29-1 and J is TRBJ1-1, with D uncertain. V was pared by 4 bases and J by 3 bases, with 12 bases between. Germline V gives CDR1 SQVTM, CDR2 ANQGSEA. This CDR3 spans 13 amino acids. DNA for the CDR3: TGCAGCGTTGGAGCGGCCTCCTACACTGAAGCTTTCTTT. Translated, it gives CSVGAASYTEAFF.

CDR3 DNA sequence: TGTGCCAGCAGCGAACTCAAGCCGAGTCGTAGCGGGTTCTACGAGCAGTACTTC. Its translation: CASSELKPSRSGFYEQYF. V gene TRBV4-2 combines with J gene TRBJ2-7; 7 bases fit TRBD2. This CDR3 is built from 18 residues. With 5 bases clipped from V and 3 bases from J, the junction kept 19 bases outside the gene matches. Germline lookup yields CDR1 LGHNA and CDR2 YNFKEQ.

The chain links TRBV28 to TRBJ2-7; no firm D call. Trimming shortened V by 6 bases and J by 2 bases, and 8 bases separated the two germline ends. The CDR3 has 12 amino acids. Germline CDR1 and CDR2: MDHEN and SYDVKM. The CDR3 region is CASRTGPYEQYF. The CDR3, as DNA: TGTGCCAGCAGGACCGGGCCCTACGAGCAGTACTTC.

The V and J genes are TRBV27 and TRBJ1-5; D may be TRBD1 (5 bases). CDR3 length equals 13 residues. CDR1 is MNHEY, CDR2 SMNVEV, per germline (reference sequence). V was cut by 6 bases and J by 4 bases, with 10 bases left in between. The CDR3 DNA sequence: TGTGCCAGCAGGGGTGGGGGGAATCAGCCCCAGCATTTT. It translates to CASRGGGNQPQHF.

The chain joins TRBV7-3 to TRBJ2-5, with 9 bases aligning to TRBD1. There are 16 residues in the CDR3. V lost 2 bases and J lost 5; bases outside the gene matches: 9. CDR1 and CDR2 from the germline V gene are SGHTA and FQGTGA. CDR3 DNA sequence: TGTGCCAGCAGCTTACGGACAGGGGAGGAGGGGGAGACCCAGTACTTC. Its protein is CASSLRTGEEGETQYF.

The chain carries TRBV7-2 and TRBJ2-7, with a possible D match to TRBD2 (6 bases). V was trimmed by 5 bases and J by 3 bases, leaving 20 bases between them. Germline-derived CDR1 and CDR2 are SGHTA and FQGNSA. The CDR3 is 16 residues long. The DNA of the CDR3 is TGTGCCAGCAGCCCCCTGGTCGGGAGAAGGGGCTACGAGCAGTACTTC. Amino acids: CASSPLVGRRGYEQYF.

The rearrangement uses TRBV5-1 and TRBJ1-2; D is perhaps TRBD1 (6 bases). Germline V gene sequence: CDR1 SGHRS, CDR2 YFSETQ. This CDR3 spans 14 amino acids. V was pared by 4 bases and J by 4 bases, with 14 bases between. The CDR3 sequence: CASSALDSSYGYTF. The CDR3 bases are TGCGCCAGCAGCGCCCTGGACAGTTCCTATGGCTACACCTTC.

This chain uses TRBV10-1 with TRBJ1-2, with TRBD1 identical over 7 bases. The CDR3 runs to 13 residues. Germline lookup yields CDR1 WNHNN and CDR2 SYGVQD (reference sequence). V lost 5 bases, J lost 6 bases, and 6 bases stayed unmatched. The CDR3 DNA reads TGCGCCAGCAGTACTGACAGGGATCATGGCTACACCTTC. It yields the protein CASSTDRDHGYTF.

This clone has a single count. Here the CDR3 reads CAISDPRGGGELFF. The CDR3 DNA reads as TGTGCCATCAGTGACCCGAGGGGGGGCGGGGAGCTGTTTTTT. The gene calls are TRBV10-3 and TRBJ2-2; TRBD2 is a possible D gene (7 bases). Germline CDR1 reads ENHRY; CDR2 reads SYGVKD. Trimming stripped 3 bases from V and 7 bases from J, with 12 bases between. This CDR3 comprises 14 residues.

This chain uses TRBV2 with TRBJ2-5; D perhaps matches TRBD2 (5 bases). Germline V gene lookup returns CDR1 SNHLY and CDR2 FYNNEI. V lost 1 base to trimming and J lost 5 bases, with 11 bases between them. The CDR3 is 14 residues long. CDR3 nucleotide sequence: TGTGCCAGCAGTGAAGGGCGGAGAGGGGAGACCCAGTACTTC. Amino acids: CASSEGRRGETQYF.

CDR3 DNA sequence: TGCGCCAGCGCTTTCCCGGGACAGGGGGCTACCGGGGAGCTGTTTTTT. Amino acids: CASAFPGQGATGELFF. The chain combines TRBV5-1 with TRBJ2-2; 12 positions agree with TRBD1. Germline lookup yields CDR1 SGHRS and CDR2 YFSETQ. The V and J ends lost 7 bases and 5 bases, in that order; junction bases with no gene match: 9. CDR3 size: 16 residues.

The chain links TRBV2 to TRBJ1-1; D may be TRBD1 (5 bases). This CDR3 is built from 13 residues. Germline-derived CDR1 and CDR2 are SNHLY and FYNNEI. V lost 1 base to trimming and J lost 5 bases, with 8 bases between them. The CDR3 spells CASSEVAGTEAFF. The CDR3 DNA reads TGTGCCAGCAGTGAAGTGGCAGGGACTGAAGCTTTCTTT.

There are a few counts of this clone. The rearrangement uses TRBV12-3 or TRBV12-4 and TRBJ1-6; the D is unclear. This CDR3 contains 12 residues. Trimming took 6 bases from V and 14 from J, leaving 14 bases between them. The CDR3 DNA is TGTGCCAGCAGCTCGGGAGTTCTAACCCTCCACTTT. It specifies CASSSGVLTLHF.